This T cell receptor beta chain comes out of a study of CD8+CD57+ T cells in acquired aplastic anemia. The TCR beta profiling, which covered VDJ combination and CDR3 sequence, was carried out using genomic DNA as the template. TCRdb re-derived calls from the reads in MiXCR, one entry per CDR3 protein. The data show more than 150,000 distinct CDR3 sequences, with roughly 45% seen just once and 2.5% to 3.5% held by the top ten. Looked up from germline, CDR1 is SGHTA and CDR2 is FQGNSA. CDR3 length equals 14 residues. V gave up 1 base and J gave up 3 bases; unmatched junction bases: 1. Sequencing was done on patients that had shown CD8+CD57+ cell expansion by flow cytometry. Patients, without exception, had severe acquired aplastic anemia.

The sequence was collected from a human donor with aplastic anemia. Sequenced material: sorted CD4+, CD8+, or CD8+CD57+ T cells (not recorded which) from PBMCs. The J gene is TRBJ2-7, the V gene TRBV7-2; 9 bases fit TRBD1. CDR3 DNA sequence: TGTGCCAGCAGCTTAGTGGGACAGGGCTACGAGCAGTACTTC. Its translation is CASSLVGQGYEQYF.